The source of this T cell receptor (beta chain) is a study of metastatic and nonmetastatic thyroid tumors. General observations from the study: Benign nodules were reported to have significantly lower TCR beta diversity than malignant thyroid tumors, in blood and tumor.

Among the patients, none had received any treatment before thyroid surgery. In this sample, this clone turned up many times. As yet, its antigen is unknown. The sample holds other DNA sequences that translate to the same CDR3. Germline CDR1 and CDR2: SGHRS and YFSETQ. The CDR3 is 12 amino acids. V gave up 3 bases and J gave up 8 bases, with 8 bases separating them. In the source study's methods: Building a distant-metastasis classifier for papillary thyroid cancer drew on CDR3 differences across clinicopathological groups. TCRdb re-called the PCR reads through MiXCR. It is TCRdb's table, rather than the study itself, that gives the V and J calls and clone size. Among about 20,000 clones, 16% were seen once, and the ten largest hold about 9.4%.

The clonotype was recovered from a female donor with papillary thyroid cancer or a benign thyroid nodule (not recorded which). Some clones in this sample may be carry-over from other donors' samples. V gene TRBV5-1 combines with J gene TRBJ1-4, with D possibly matching TRBD1 (6 bases). The source material was tumor tissue. CDR3 sequence (DNA): TGCGCCAGCAGCTCTGACAGGGAAAAACTGTTTTTT. Translating gives CASSSDREKLFF.